The next 2 T cell receptor beta chains were all read from a single sample in a study of cytomegalovirus exposure and HLA in healthy donors. The PCR made use of 60 Vbeta and 13 Jbeta primers. Profiled with immunoSEQ multiplex PCR; TCRdb holds only in-frame clones, not every one. The data contain tens of thousands of clones, about 87% of them singletons. Specimen: PBMCs. These receptors all stem from a boy between 10 and 17 years old in good health and CMV-seronegative.

This chain uses TRBV9 with TRBJ2-1; TRBD2 aligns across 8 bases. Unmatched junction bases numbered 5, after V lost 0 bases and J lost 9 bases. The CDR3 length is 14 residues. Per germline, CDR1 SGDLS and CDR2 YYNGEE. The CDR3 spells CASSVGAGGGEQFF. The CDR3 DNA reads as TGTGCCAGCAGCGTAGGGGCGGGGGGAGGTGAGCAGTTCTTC.

This rearrangement joins TRBV12-5 to TRBJ2-7, with 12 bases lining up with TRBD2. The CDR3 runs 15 residues. The V segment lost 5 bases and the J segment 6 bases; nucleotides outside the gene matches: 8. CDR1 and CDR2 from the germline V gene are LGHNT and FRNRAP. The CDR3 DNA reads as TGTGCTAGTGGTCCTAGCGGGGGGGCAGGCCGCGAGCAGTACTTC. It specifies CASGPSGGAGREQYF.